One sample yielded the 9 T cell receptor beta chains listed below, sequenced in a study of T cell responses to AZD1222 COVID-19 vaccine. Repertoires were generated with immunoSEQ multiplex PCR, while TCRdb's copy carries only in-frame clones and drops some. This repertoire shows roughly 70,000 clones, 85% to 90% found once; its top ten account for 9.3%. The source material was peripheral blood, sampled 28 days after the second AZD1222 dose. These receptors were obtained from an adult who received the AZD1222 COVID-19 vaccine.

This clone was counted a single time. This chain joins TRBV7-2 and TRBJ2-2; possible D gene TRBD2, 6 bases. Germline lookup yields CDR1 SGHTA and CDR2 FQGNSA. The CDR3 has 16 amino acids. V lost 7 bases to trimming and J lost 4 bases, with 19 bases between them. The chain's CDR3 is CASTDGGFSFTGELFF. DNA of the CDR3: TGTGCCAGCACCGACGGAGGGTTTTCTTTCACCGGGGAGCTGTTTTTT.

CDR3 protein: CASSSSSYEQYV. The DNA for the CDR3 is TGTGCCAGCTCTTCTAGCTCCTACGAGCAGTACGTC. V gene TRBV18 combines with J gene TRBJ2-7; D ambiguous. V was pared by 6 bases and J by 0 bases, with 6 bases between. This CDR3 spans 12 amino acids. Germline V gene sequence: CDR1 KGHSH, CDR2 LQKENI.

The chain has TRBV14 and TRBJ2-3, with a possible D match to TRBD2 (7 bases). From germline, CDR1 is SGHDN and CDR2 FVKESK. Trimming removed 0 bases from V and 4 bases from J, with 17 bases in between. The CDR3 loop spans 17 amino acids. As DNA, the CDR3 is TGTGCCAGCAGCCAAGATCAGTACGGGGGGCGAGCAGATACGCAGTATTTT. Translated: CASSQDQYGGRADTQYF.

The rearrangement joins TRBV9 to TRBJ1-1; D perhaps matches TRBD1 (5 bases). The CDR3 extends over 14 amino acids. Germline V gives CDR1 SGDLS, CDR2 YYNGEE. V was pared by 4 bases and J by 5 bases, with 15 bases between. DNA of the CDR3: TGTGCCAGCAGCTCCACCTGGGGGGTGACTGAAGCTTTCTTT. Residues: CASSSTWGVTEAFF.

The chain recombines TRBV6-1 with TRBJ2-7, with D possibly TRBD1 on 5 matching bases. CDR1 and CDR2 (germline): MNHNS, SASEGT. The CDR3 is 13 amino acids. V lost 1 base and J 2 bases, leaving 6 bases between the germline ends. The CDR3 region is CASSEGGPYEQYV. For the CDR3, the DNA is TGTGCCAGCAGTGAAGGGGGCCCCTACGAGCAGTACGTC.

This rearrangement joins TRBV29-1 to TRBJ1-1, with 7 bases matching TRBD1. The CDR3 sequence is 13 residues long. Trimming cost V 8 bases and J 6 bases; bases outside gene matches: 12. Germline CDR1 reads SQVTM; CDR2 reads ANQGSEA. In DNA form, the CDR3 reads TGCAGCTCACGGGGACAGAGAATCGCTGAAGCTTTCTTT. It specifies CSSRGQRIAEAFF.

This chain links TRBV6-6 with TRBJ1-1; tentative D call: TRBD1 (5 bases). Per germline, CDR1 MNHNY and CDR2 SVGAGI (reference sequence). This CDR3 is 13 amino acids long. The germline V and J ends were trimmed by 7 bases and 4 bases, with 13 bases remaining between them. Here the CDR3 reads CASTRDAGTEAFF. The DNA for the CDR3 is TGTGCCAGCACCAGGGACGCGGGCACTGAAGCTTTCTTT.

The chain recombines TRBV11-3 with TRBJ2-1, with 7 bases fitting TRBD2. With V trimmed by 3 bases and J by 0 bases, 8 bases remained unmatched. CDR1 and CDR2 from the germline V gene are SGHNT and YENEEA. The CDR3 extends over 17 amino acids. The chain's CDR3 is CASSFRGGGSSYNEQFF. CDR3 coding DNA: TGTGCCAGCAGCTTTAGAGGTGGCGGGAGCTCCTACAATGAGCAGTTCTTC. Based on the CDR3 plus reference TRBV11-3 and TRBJ2-1, the full variable domain is EAGVVQSPRYKIIEKKQPVAFWCNPISGHNTLYWYLQNLGQGPELLIRYENEEAVDDSQLPKDRFSAERLKGVDSTLKIQPAELGDSAVYLCASSFRGGGSSYNEQFFGPGTRLTVL.

V and J are TRBV7-3 and TRBJ1-3; no firm D call. The CDR3 has 16 residues. CDR1 is SGHTA, CDR2 FQGTGA, per germline. Trimming removed 1 base from V and 4 bases from J, with 14 bases in between. CDR3 in amino acids: CASSLRGLGSGNTIYF. DNA for the CDR3: TGTGCCAGCAGCTTAAGAGGACTCGGTTCCGGAAACACCATATATTTT.